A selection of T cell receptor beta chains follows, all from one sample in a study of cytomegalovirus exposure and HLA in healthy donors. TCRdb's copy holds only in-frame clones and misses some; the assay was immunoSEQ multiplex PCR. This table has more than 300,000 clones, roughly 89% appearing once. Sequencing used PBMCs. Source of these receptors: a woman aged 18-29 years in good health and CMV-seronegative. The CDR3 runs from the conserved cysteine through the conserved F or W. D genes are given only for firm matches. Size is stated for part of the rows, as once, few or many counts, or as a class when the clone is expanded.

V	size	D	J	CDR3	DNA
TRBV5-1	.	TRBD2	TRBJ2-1	CASSSPPRSGRNNEQFF	TGCGCCAGCAGCTCCCCCCCACGGAGCGGGAGAAACAATGAGCAGTTCTTC
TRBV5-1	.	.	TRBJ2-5	CASRLGGAETQYF	TGCGCCAGCAGACTGGGGGGGGCAGAGACCCAGTACTTC
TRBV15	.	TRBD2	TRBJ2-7	CATSRTTNGRSTYEQYF	TGTGCCACCAGCAGAACTACAAACGGGAGGTCCACCTACGAGCAGTACTTC
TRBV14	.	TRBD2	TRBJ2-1	CASSVGLAGALTEQFF	TGTGCCAGCAGCGTAGGACTAGCGGGGGCCCTCACTGAGCAGTTCTTC
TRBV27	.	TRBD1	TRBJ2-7	CASSLTGGSPNEQYF	TGTGCCAGCAGCTTGACAGGGGGCTCCCCTAACGAGCAGTACTTC
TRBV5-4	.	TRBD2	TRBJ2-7	CASSLGGGYSYEQYF	TGTGCCAGCAGCTTGGGGGGGGGATACTCCTACGAGCAGTACTTC
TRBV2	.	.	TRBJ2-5	CASSVQGLDETQYF	TGTGCCAGCAGTGTACAGGGCCTTGATGAGACCCAGTACTTC
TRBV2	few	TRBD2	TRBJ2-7	CASRGTSGRGSNEQYF	TGTGCCAGCCGGGGGACTAGCGGGAGAGGTAGCAACGAGCAGTACTTC
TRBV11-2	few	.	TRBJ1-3	CASSLDVPPGRRNTIYF	TGTGCCAGCAGCTTAGACGTTCCCCCAGGGCGTCGAAACACCATATATTTT
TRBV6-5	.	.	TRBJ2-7	CASSYFGGRGHEQYF	TGTGCCAGCAGTTACTTCGGAGGTAGAGGCCACGAGCAGTACTTC
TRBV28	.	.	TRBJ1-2	CASSSDSYGYTF	TGTGCCAGCAGTAGCGACAGCTATGGCTACACCTTC
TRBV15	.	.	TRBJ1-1	CATSKGGDTEAFF	TGTGCCACCAGTAAGGGGGGGGACACTGAAGCTTTCTTT
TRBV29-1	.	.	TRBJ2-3	CSVDGEDSTDTQYF	TGCAGCGTTGATGGAGAGGATAGCACAGATACGCAGTATTTT
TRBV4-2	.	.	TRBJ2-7	CASSQEDSLGGAYEQYF	TGTGCCAGCAGCCAAGAGGATTCCTTGGGGGGGGCGTACGAGCAGTACTTC
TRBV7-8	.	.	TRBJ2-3	CASSLTGTPYRNTQYF	TGTGCCAGCAGTCTTACCGGGACTCCCTATCGGAATACGCAGTATTTT
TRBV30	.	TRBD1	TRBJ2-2	CAWTGQGARGGELFF	TGTGCCTGGACAGGACAGGGGGCAAGGGGCGGGGAGCTGTTTTTT
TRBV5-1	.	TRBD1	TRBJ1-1	CASSRQGIGMNTEAFF	TGCGCCAGCAGCCGACAGGGGATTGGGATGAACACTGAAGCTTTCTTT
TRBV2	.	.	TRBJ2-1	CASSDPGGASEKYNEQFF	TGTGCCAGCAGTGATCCAGGTGGGGCTAGCGAAAAGTACAATGAGCAGTTCTTC
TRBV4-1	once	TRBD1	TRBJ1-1	CASSQAGTGDSEAFF	TGCGCCAGCAGCCAAGCAGGGACAGGGGACTCTGAAGCTTTCTTT
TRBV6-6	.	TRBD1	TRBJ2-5	CASSYGTGGLETQYF	TGTGCCAGCAGTTACGGGACAGGGGGCTTGGAGACCCAGTACTTC
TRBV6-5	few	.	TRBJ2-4	CASSNRNIQYF	TGTGCCAGCAGCAACAGGAACATTCAGTACTTC
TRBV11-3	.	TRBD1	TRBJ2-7	CASSLDGTGDYEQYF	TGTGCCAGCAGCTTAGACGGGACAGGGGACTACGAGCAGTACTTC
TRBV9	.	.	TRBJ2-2	CASSLRQEPNTGELFF	TGTGCCAGCAGCTTACGACAGGAACCGAACACCGGGGAGCTGTTTTTT
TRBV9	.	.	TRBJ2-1	CASSLSGEQFF	TGTGCCAGCAGCTTGTCCGGTGAGCAGTTCTTC
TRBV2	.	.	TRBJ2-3	CASSEGTSSTDTQYF	TGTGCCAGCAGCGAAGGGACTTCTAGCACAGATACGCAGTATTTT
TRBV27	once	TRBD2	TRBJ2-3	CASSLRLAGHMSADTQYF	TGTGCCAGCAGTTTACGGCTAGCGGGCCATATGTCTGCAGATACGCAGTATTTT
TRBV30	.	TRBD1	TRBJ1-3	CAWSVKRTGGPDYSGNTIYF	TGTGCCTGGAGTGTAAAACGGACAGGTGGACCAGATTACTCTGGAAACACCATATATTTT
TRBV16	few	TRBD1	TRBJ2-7	CASSQSPGQGDDEQYF	TGTGCCAGCAGCCAATCACCGGGACAGGGGGACGACGAGCAGTACTTC
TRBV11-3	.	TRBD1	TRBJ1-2	CASSLTGVDGYTF	TGTGCCAGCAGCTTGACAGGGGTGGATGGCTACACCTTC
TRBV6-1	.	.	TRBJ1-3	CASSEARGNTIYF	TGTGCCAGCAGTGAAGCTCGGGGAAACACCATATATTTT
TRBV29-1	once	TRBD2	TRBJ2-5	CSVSHGSGSHETQYF	TGCAGCGTGTCCCACGGGAGCGGGAGTCATGAGACCCAGTACTTC
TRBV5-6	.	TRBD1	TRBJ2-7	CASSQDRGFYEQYF	TGTGCCAGCAGCCAGGACAGGGGGTTCTACGAGCAGTACTTC
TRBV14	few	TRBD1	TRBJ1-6	CASSQLWTGTDSPLHF	TGTGCCAGCAGCCAACTTTGGACAGGGACGGATTCACCCCTCCACTTT
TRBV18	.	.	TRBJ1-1	CASSSPVNTEAFF	TGTGCCAGCTCAAGCCCGGTGAACACTGAAGCTTTCTTT
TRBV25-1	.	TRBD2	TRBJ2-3	CASSGTSGTADTQYF	TGTGCCAGCAGTGGGACTAGCGGGACGGCTGATACGCAGTATTTT
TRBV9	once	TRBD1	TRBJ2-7	CASSSPQGQGEEQYF	TGTGCCAGCAGCAGCCCCCAGGGGCAGGGGGAGGAGCAGTACTTC
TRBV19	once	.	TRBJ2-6	CASSINRLTTPSGANVLTF	TGTGCCAGTAGTATCAACAGGCTAACCACCCCCTCTGGGGCCAACGTCCTGACTTTC
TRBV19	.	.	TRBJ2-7	CASSIDTWTANYEQYF	TGTGCCAGTAGTATAGACACCTGGACAGCAAACTACGAGCAGTACTTC
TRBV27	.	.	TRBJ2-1	CAIIGGSNEQFF	TGTGCCATCATTGGGGGGTCGAATGAGCAGTTCTTC
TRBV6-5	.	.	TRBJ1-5	CASSYSGGKHQPQHF	TGTGCCAGCAGTTACTCCGGCGGCAAGCATCAGCCCCAGCATTTT